Below, 10 T cell receptor beta chains from the same sample are listed, as sequenced in a study of early T cells in non-severe SARS-CoV-2 infection. TCRdb ran MiXCR on the 5' RACE reads and lists one entry per CDR3 protein. The table lists approximately 31,000 distinct CDR3 sequences, approximately 5.9% of them singletons, with almost 6.5% in the top ten. The sample consisted of whole blood. These receptors were taken from an adult who was a healthcare worker with PCR-confirmed SARS-CoV-2 infection or an uninfected control (not recorded which).

Within the sample, this clonotype is medium-sized (0.01 to 0.1%). The chain joins TRBV5-1 to TRBJ1-1; TRBD1 is a possible D gene (5 bases). This CDR3 is 16 amino acids long. CDR1 and CDR2 from the germline V gene are SGHRS and YFSETQ. V was pared by 4 bases and J by 1 base, with 17 bases between. Written as DNA, the CDR3 is TGCGCCAGCAGCGCGGGGGGAGGCGGCTCGAACACTGAAGCTTTCTTT. It is translated as CASSAGGGGSNTEAFF. The variable domain in full, with the rest retrieved from reference TRBV5-1 and TRBJ1-1, is KAGVTQTPRYLIKTRGQQVTLSCSPISGHRSVSWYQQTPGQGLQFLFEYFSETQRNKGNFPGRFSGRQFSNSRSEMNVSTLELGDSALYLCASSAGGGGSNTEAFFGQGTRLTVV.

This clonotype came up many times. This rearrangement joins TRBV5-1 to TRBJ2-1; TRBD1 is a possible D gene (6 bases). The V end was cut by 6 bases, the J end by 5 bases, with 15 bases between. There are 14 residues in the CDR3. Germline V gene sequence: CDR1 SGHRS, CDR2 YFSETQ. CDR3 sequence: CASTSGAPHNEQFF. In DNA, the CDR3 is TGCGCCAGCACTTCAGGGGCCCCCCACAATGAGCAGTTCTTC.

The chain uses TRBV6-2 or TRBV6-3 and TRBJ2-1; tentative D call: TRBD1 (6 bases). This CDR3 has 13 residues. V lost 8 bases and J lost 8, with 16 bases in between. Germline-derived CDR1 and CDR2 are MNHEY and SVGEGT. CDR3 amino acids: CASGDIQGHEQFF. CDR3 in DNA: TGTGCCAGCGGGGACATACAGGGCCATGAGCAGTTCTTC.

The chain joins TRBV28 to TRBJ1-5, with D perhaps matching TRBD1 (5 bases). The CDR3 length is 15 residues. CDR1 and CDR2 (germline): MDHEN, SYDVKM. Deletions cut 7 bases from V and 3 bases from J, with 16 bases between. CDR3 nucleotide sequence: TGTGCCAGCATTTGGCGGGGACGGTTCAATCAGCCCCAGCATTTT. Translated, it gives CASIWRGRFNQPQHF.

The sample holds a few counts of this clonotype. The V gene is TRBV5-1, the J gene TRBJ2-2; D is unresolved. Germline V gene sequence: CDR1 SGHRS, CDR2 YFSETQ. The CDR3 has 15 residues. V dropped 0 bases and J dropped 4 bases, with 10 bases sitting between them. The CDR3 reads CASSLDGSTTGELFF. CDR3 nucleotides: TGCGCCAGCAGCTTGGATGGCTCAACCACCGGGGAGCTGTTTTTT.

At least ten counts were recorded for this clonotype. The chain carries TRBV18 and TRBJ2-5; D is ambiguous. Trimming shortened V by 3 bases and J by 2 bases, and 4 bases separated the two germline ends. Germline CDR1 reads KGHSH; CDR2 reads LQKENI. The CDR3 consists of 12 residues. This chain's CDR3 is CASSPKQETQYF. In DNA, the CDR3 is TGTGCCAGCTCACCCAAACAAGAGACCCAGTACTTC.

This clonotype was counted ten times or more. The chain is built from TRBV3-1 and TRBJ2-4; 8 nucleotides align to TRBD1. Germline V gene lookup returns CDR1 LGHDT and CDR2 YNNKEL (reference sequence). The CDR3 has 14 residues. V gave up 4 bases and J gave up 9 bases; unmatched junction bases: 8. CDR3 sequence reads: CASSLIGQGSIQYF. In DNA form, the CDR3 reads TGTGCCAGCAGCCTGATAGGACAGGGAAGCATTCAGTACTTC.

This clonotype was recorded many times. The chain is built from TRBV5-1 and TRBJ2-7; 7 bases are a match to TRBD2. The junction had 2 bases not matched to a gene; V was cut back by 1 base and J by 4 bases. The CDR3 extends over 13 amino acids. The germline CDR1 and CDR2 sequences are SGHRS and YFSETQ. Written as DNA, the CDR3 is TGCGCCAGCAGCTTGACTAGCGTGTACGAGCAGTACTTC. Translated: CASSLTSVYEQYF.

This clonotype ranks as medium-sized (0.01 to 0.1%). The chain recombines TRBV11-2 with TRBJ1-2; possible D gene TRBD1, 6 bases. Trimming removed 1 base from V and 8 bases from J, with 11 bases in between. CDR1 SGHAT and CDR2 FQNNGV come from the germline V gene. The CDR3 has 13 amino acids. The CDR3 DNA is TGTGCCAGCAGCTTAGGGGCCGGGACAGGCTACACCTTC. Translation: CASSLGAGTGYTF.

This clonotype was detected ten times or more. The rearrangement uses TRBV7-9 and TRBJ1-6; no clear D gene. V was trimmed by 4 bases and J by 13 bases, leaving 17 bases between them. The CDR3 length is 14 residues. Germline values: CDR1 SEHNR, CDR2 FQNEAQ (reference sequence). The CDR3 nucleotides read TGTGCCAGCAGCTCATCCGGGCCCCTGGGGCCCCTCCACTTT. This codes for CASSSSGPLGPLHF.